The present TCR beta chain was sequenced within a study of shared clonotypes between healthy human individuals. Across the study: The study drew on two women and a few men aged 18 to 49 as donors.

Study results and caveats: Larger estimated richness was generally seen in naive subsets than in memory subsets. Clonotypes which were not shared had lower generation probabilities than clonotypes that all four donors shared.

This clone showed up just a few times. What it recognizes is unknown. J was trimmed by 15 bases and V by 2 bases; bases with no gene match: 4. The CDR3 sequence is 11 residues long. CDR1 and CDR2 (germline): MNHNY, SVGAGI (reference sequence). The assay ran at deep level. Assay used: immunoSEQ multiplex PCR; TCRdb lists only in-frame clones, some missing. The sample records approximately 710,000 clones, roughly 87% being singletons. The receptor's source is a man aged 18 to 29 in good health. Some clones in this sample may be carry-over from other donors' samples. Sequenced input: memory CD8+ T cells from PBMCs. The subset was: CD45RO+ cells pooled with CCR7-negative TemRA cells. The genes are TRBV6-6 and TRBJ2-1; TRBD2 agrees at 7 bases. The CDR3 coding sequence is TGTGCCAGCAGTTACGCGGGAGAACTGTTCTTC. It is translated as CASSYAGELFF.